Included here is one TCR beta chain sequence, with context. The antigen is undetermined. At the DNA level, this CDR3 is encoded by other sequences in the same sample as well. Germline trimming cut 1 base from V and 2 bases from J; bases unmatched to any gene: 3. CDR3 length equals 15 residues. Germline-derived CDR1 and CDR2 are SGHAT and FQNNGV. The investigators reverse transcribed all of the isolated RNA, so they sequenced expressed TCRB transcripts. Sequencing was performed with immunoSEQ multiplex PCR; in TCRdb, only in-frame clones are kept and a portion is missing. The top ten hold 0.5% of the sample, which has about 150,000 clones, 7% to 9% seen once. This entry belongs to a study of beta chain features in type 1 diabetes. Study-wide results and caveats: It was not settled here whether HLA type affects TCRB rearrangement. Type 1 diabetes patients had TCRB CDR3s that were shorter (moderately but significantly so) in all four CD4+ subsets.

The chain joins TRBV11-2 to TRBJ2-3, with 7 bases matching TRBD2. This receptor was identified in a man between 18 and 29 years old with type 1 diabetes. The sequencing sample was made of central memory CD4+ T cells from blood. The CDR3, as DNA: TGTGCCAGCAGCTTAGCCCTAGCGGACACAGATACGCAGTATTTT. As protein: CASSLALADTDTQYF.